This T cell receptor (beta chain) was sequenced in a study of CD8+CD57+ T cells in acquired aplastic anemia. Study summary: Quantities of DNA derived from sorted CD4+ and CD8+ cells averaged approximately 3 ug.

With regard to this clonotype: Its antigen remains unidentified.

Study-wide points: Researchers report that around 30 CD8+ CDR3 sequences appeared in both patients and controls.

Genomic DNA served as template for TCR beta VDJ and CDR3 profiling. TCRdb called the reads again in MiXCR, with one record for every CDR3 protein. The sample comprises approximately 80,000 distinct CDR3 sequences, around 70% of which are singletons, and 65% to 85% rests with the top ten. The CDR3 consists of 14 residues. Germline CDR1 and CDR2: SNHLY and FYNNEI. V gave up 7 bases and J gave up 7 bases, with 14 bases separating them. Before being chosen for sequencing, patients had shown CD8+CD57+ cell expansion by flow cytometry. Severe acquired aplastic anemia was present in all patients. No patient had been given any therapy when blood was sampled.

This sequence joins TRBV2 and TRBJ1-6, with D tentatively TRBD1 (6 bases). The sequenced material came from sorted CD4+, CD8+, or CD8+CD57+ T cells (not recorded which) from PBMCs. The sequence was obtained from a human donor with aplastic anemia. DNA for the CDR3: TGTGCCAGCATTGTACAGGGAATCAATTCACCCCTCCACTTT. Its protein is CASIVQGINSPLHF.